This TCR beta chain was obtained from a study of blood T cell repertoires in COVID-19. About the study: The United States, Italy and Spain supplied acute and convalescent COVID-19 samples. Nucleic acid was either cDNA or gDNA, and it came from T cells, B-cell-depleted T cells, or PBMCs.

V lost 5 bases, J lost 1 base, and 10 bases lay in between. Germline V gene lookup returns CDR1 SGHNT and CDR2 YENEEA. This CDR3 has 14 amino acids. Original handling: Amplification of reference gene primers provided the estimated nucleated cell counts. TCRdb's copy holds only in-frame clones and misses some; the assay was immunoSEQ multiplex PCR. The V and J calls and the clone size are those of that table, but D and trimming were determined from the DNA. The table includes approximately 280,000 clones, around 88% detected once. The chain employs TRBV11-3 and TRBJ2-3; no definite D call. The sequence came from a middle-aged man with acute or convalescent COVID-19. Input material: peripheral blood. CDR3 region: CASSLGPRTDTQYF. The DNA for the CDR3 is TGTGCCAGCAGCCTCGGTCCACGCACAGATACGCAGTATTTT. The whole variable domain, remainder taken from reference TRBV11-3 and TRBJ2-3, is EAGVVQSPRYKIIEKKQPVAFWCNPISGHNTLYWYLQNLGQGPELLIRYENEEAVDDSQLPKDRFSAERLKGVDSTLKIQPAELGDSAVYLCASSLGPRTDTQYFGPGTRLTVL.